The 3 T cell receptor beta chains listed next were all sequenced from one sample in a study of shared clonotypes between healthy human individuals (dated by TCRdb to the early 2020s). The method behind the library was the immunoSEQ multiplex PCR assay. Here the immuneACCESS table is served through TCRdb, limited to in-frame sequences with V and J called. Missing clones are a known gap in these copies; in checked studies unresolved V genes cover under half, and the rest lacks a known reason. This sample holds roughly 2.6 million clones; more than 90% were observed only once. The ten largest account for over 0.12% of the sample. The specimen was naive CD4+ T cells sorted from blood. The cell subset or site label, as the study defines it: CD45RA+ positively selected. The receptors stem from a man between 18 and 35 years old in good health.

The rearrangement uses TRBV28 and TRBJ1-3; TRBD1 matches at 7 bases. V dropped 5 bases and J dropped 1; count of bases not matched to a gene: 8. This CDR3 has 16 amino acids. Germline V gene lookup returns CDR1 MDHEN and CDR2 SYDVKM. The CDR3 region is CASSLRQGTSGNTIYF. In DNA form, the CDR3 reads TGTGCCAGCAGTCTTCGACAGGGAACTTCTGGAAACACCATATATTTT.

The J gene is TRBJ1-4, the V gene TRBV18, with D uncertain. V lost 4 bases and J 0 bases, leaving 15 bases between the germline ends. Germline lookup yields CDR1 KGHSH and CDR2 LQKENI. The CDR3 sequence is 17 residues long. DNA for the CDR3: TGTGCCAGCTCACTCTACAGACCAGGCTCAACTAATGAAAAACTGTTTTTT. Translation: CASSLYRPGSTNEKLFF.

J is TRBJ2-5 and V is TRBV7-2; 7 bases match TRBD1. Germline lookup yields CDR1 SGHTA and CDR2 FQGNSA. V lost 1 base, J lost 5 bases, and 4 bases stayed unmatched. CDR3 size: 14 residues. CDR3 sequence reads: CASSLVTGLETQYF. The DNA for the CDR3 is TGTGCCAGCAGCTTAGTGACAGGGTTGGAGACCCAGTACTTC.